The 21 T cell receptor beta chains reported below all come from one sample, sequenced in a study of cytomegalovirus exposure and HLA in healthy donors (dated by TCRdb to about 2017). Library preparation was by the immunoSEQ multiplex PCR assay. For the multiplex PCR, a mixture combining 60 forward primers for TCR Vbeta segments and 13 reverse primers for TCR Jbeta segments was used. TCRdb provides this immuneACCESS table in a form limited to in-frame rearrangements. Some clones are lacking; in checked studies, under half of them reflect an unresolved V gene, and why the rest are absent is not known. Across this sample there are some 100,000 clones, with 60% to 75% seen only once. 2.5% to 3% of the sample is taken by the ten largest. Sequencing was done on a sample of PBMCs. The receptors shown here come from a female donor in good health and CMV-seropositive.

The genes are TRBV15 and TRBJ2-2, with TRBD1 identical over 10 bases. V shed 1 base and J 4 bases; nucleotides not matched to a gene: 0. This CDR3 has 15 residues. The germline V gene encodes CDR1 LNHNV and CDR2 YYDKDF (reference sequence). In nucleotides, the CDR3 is TGTGCCACCAGCAGAGGACAGGGGGCCACCGGGGAGCTGTTTTTT. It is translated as CATSRGQGATGELFF.

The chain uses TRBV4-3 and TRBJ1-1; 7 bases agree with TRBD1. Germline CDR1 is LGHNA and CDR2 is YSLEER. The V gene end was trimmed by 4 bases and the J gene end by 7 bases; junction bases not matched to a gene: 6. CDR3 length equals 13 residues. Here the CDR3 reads CASSPGQLLEAFF. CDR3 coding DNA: TGCGCCAGCAGCCCGGGACAGCTCCTTGAAGCTTTCTTT.

The CDR3 DNA reads TGTGCCAGCAGCTTAGAGGGGCTTATCACCATCTCCTACAATGAGCAGTTCTTC. Translated, it gives CASSLEGLITISYNEQFF. The chain couples TRBV7-8 to TRBJ2-1, with a tentative D call TRBD1 (5 bases). Deletions cut 1 base from V and 0 bases from J, with 16 bases between. This CDR3 spans 18 amino acids. Germline-derived CDR1 and CDR2 are SGHVS and FQNEAQ.

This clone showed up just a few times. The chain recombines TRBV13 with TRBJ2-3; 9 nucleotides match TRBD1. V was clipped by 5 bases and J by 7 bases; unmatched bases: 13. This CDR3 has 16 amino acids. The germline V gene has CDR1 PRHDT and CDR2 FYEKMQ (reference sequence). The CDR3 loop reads CASSTITGGVTNTQYF. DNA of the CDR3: TGTGCCAGCAGCACCATAACAGGGGGCGTAACAAATACGCAGTATTTT.

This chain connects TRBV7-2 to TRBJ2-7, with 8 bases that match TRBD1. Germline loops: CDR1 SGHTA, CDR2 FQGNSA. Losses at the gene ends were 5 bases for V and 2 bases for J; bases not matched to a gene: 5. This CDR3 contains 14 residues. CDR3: CASSPGTGTYEQYF. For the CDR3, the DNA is TGTGCCAGCAGCCCCGGGACAGGCACCTACGAGCAGTACTTC. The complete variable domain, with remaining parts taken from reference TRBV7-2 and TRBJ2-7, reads GAGVSQSPSNKVTEKGKDVELRCDPISGHTALYWYRQSLGQGLEFLIYFQGNSAPDKSGLPSDRFSAERTGGSVSTLTIQRTQQEDSAVYLCASSPGTGTYEQYFGPGTRLTVT.

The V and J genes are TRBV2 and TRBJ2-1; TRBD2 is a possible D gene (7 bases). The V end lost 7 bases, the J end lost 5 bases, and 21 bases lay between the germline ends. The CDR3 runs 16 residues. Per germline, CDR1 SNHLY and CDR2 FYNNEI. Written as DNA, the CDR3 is TGTGCCAGCACTCTAGGGGGAGGGGGGGCTAACAATGAGCAGTTCTTC. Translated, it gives CASTLGGGGANNEQFF.

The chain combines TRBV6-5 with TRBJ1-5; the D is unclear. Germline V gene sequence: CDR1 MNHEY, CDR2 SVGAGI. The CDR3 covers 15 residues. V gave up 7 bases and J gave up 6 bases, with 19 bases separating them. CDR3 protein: CASIPDRGRSQPQHF. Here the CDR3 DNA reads TGTGCCAGCATTCCCGACCGGGGTCGGTCTCAGCCCCAGCATTTT.

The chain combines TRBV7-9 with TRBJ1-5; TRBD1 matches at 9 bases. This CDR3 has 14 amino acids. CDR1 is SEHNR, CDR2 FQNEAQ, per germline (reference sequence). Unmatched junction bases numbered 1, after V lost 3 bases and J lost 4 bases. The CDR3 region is CASSLTGGNQPQHF. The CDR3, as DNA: TGTGCCAGCAGCTTGACAGGGGGGAATCAGCCCCAGCATTTT.

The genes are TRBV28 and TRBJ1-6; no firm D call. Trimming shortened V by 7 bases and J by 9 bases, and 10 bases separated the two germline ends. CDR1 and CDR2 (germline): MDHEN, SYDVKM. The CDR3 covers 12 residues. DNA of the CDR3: TGTGCCAGCACCGGTAGCCGTTCACCCCTCCACTTT. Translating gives CASTGSRSPLHF.

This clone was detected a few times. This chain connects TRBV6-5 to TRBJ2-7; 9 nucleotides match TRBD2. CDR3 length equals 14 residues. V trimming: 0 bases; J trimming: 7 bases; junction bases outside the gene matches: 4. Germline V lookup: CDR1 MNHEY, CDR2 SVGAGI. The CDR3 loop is CASSYSASGVEQYF. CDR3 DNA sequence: TGTGCCAGCAGTTACTCGGCTAGCGGGGTAGAGCAGTACTTC.

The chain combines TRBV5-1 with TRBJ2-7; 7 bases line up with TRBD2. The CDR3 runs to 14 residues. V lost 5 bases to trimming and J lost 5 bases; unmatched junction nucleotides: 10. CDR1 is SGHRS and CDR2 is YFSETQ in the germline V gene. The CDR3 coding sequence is TGCGCCAGCAGGTTTCGCGGGAGTCCCGACGAGCAGTACTTC. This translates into CASRFRGSPDEQYF.

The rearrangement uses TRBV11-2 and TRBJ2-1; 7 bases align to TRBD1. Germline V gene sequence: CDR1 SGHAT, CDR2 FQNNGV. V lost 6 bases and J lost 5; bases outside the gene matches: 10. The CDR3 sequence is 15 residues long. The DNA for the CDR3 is TGTGCCAGCAGGGTATCCGGGACAGTTAACAATGAGCAGTTCTTC. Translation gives CASRVSGTVNNEQFF.

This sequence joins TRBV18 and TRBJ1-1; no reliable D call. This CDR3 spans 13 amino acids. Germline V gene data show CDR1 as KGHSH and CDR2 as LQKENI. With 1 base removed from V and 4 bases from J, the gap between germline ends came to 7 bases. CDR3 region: CASSPLGSTEAFF. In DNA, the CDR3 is TGTGCCAGCTCACCACTAGGGAGCACTGAAGCTTTCTTT.

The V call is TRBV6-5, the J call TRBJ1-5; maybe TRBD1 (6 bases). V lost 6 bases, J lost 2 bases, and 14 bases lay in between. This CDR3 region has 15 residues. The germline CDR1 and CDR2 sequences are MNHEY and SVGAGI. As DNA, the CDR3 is TGTGCCAGCAGCCCGGGGGGGCAGGGCAATCAGCCCCAGCATTTT. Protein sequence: CASSPGGQGNQPQHF.

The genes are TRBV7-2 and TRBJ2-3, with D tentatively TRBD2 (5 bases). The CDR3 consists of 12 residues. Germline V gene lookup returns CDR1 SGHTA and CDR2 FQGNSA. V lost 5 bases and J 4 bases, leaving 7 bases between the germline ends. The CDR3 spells CASSLLADTQYF. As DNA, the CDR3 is TGTGCCAGCAGCCTACTAGCAGATACGCAGTATTTT.

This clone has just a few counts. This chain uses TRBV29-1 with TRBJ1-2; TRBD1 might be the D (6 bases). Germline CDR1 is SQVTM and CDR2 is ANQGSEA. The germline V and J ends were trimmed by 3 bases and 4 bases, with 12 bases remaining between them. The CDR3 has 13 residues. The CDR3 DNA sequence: TGCAGCGTTGATCCAGGGGCCAGCTATGGCTACACCTTC. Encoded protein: CSVDPGASYGYTF.

CDR3 in DNA: TGTGCCAGCAGTGATCGGGCAGGGCGAGAGACCCAGTACTTC. This codes for CASSDRAGRETQYF. The genes are TRBV25-1 and TRBJ2-5, with a tentative D call TRBD1 (5 bases). This CDR3 comprises 14 residues. In germline, CDR1 is MGHDK, CDR2 SYGVNS. V was cut by 3 bases and J by 4 bases, with 12 bases left in between. The full variable domain, with the rest looked up from reference TRBV25-1 and TRBJ2-5, is EADIYQTPRYLVIGTGKKITLECSQTMGHDKMYWYQQDPGMELHLIHYSYGVNSTEKGDLSSESTVSRIRTEHFPLTLESARPSHTSQYLCASSDRAGRETQYFGPGTRLLVL.

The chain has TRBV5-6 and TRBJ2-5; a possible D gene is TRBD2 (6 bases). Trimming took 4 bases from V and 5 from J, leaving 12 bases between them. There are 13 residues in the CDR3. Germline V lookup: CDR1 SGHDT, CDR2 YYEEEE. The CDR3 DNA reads TGTGCCAGCAGCAGGGAACGGGGGGAGACCCAGTACTTC. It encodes CASSRERGETQYF.

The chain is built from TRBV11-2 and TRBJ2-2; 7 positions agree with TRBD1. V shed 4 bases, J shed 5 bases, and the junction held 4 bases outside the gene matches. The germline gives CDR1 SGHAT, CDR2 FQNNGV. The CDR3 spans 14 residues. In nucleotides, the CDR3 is TGTGCCAGCAGCTACAGGGGAGATACCGGGGAGCTGTTTTTT. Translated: CASSYRGDTGELFF.

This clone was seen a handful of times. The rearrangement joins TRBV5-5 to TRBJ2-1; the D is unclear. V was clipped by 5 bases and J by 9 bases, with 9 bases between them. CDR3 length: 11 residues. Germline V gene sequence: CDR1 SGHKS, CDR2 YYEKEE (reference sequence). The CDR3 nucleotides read TGTGCCAGCAGGCAATCTAGTGAGCAGTTCTTC. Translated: CASRQSSEQFF.

CDR3 loop: CASSSRSGSETQYF. CDR3 sequence (DNA): TGTGCCAGCAGTTCACGAAGTGGCTCAGAGACCCAGTACTTC. The genes are TRBV28 and TRBJ2-5; D gene ambiguous. CDR1 and CDR2 (germline): MDHEN, SYDVKM. The CDR3 consists of 14 residues. Trimming removed 4 bases from V and 4 bases from J, with 13 bases in between.